The clone carrying this T cell receptor beta chain showed up just once. In the original workflow: From reference gene primer amplification, estimates of nucleated cell counts were derived. This table comes from immunoSEQ multiplex PCR, and its TCRdb copy is limited to in-frame clones, with some not included. That table supplies the V and J calls and clone size; D and trimming were determined from the DNA. The sample contains about 100,000 clones, approximately 89% of which appear only once. This sample was taken from a study of blood T cell repertoires in COVID-19. Across the whole study: Donors in the United States, Italy and Spain gave samples during acute or convalescent COVID-19. PBMCs, B-cell-depleted T cells, or T cells were the source of the cDNA or gDNA that made up the material.

CDR1 is SEHNR, CDR2 FQNEAQ, per germline (reference sequence). This CDR3 has 14 residues. V dropped 3 bases and J dropped 5 bases, with 12 bases sitting between them. Specimen: peripheral blood. This TCR was recovered from a woman in her 30s with acute or convalescent COVID-19. The chain links TRBV7-9 to TRBJ2-3; D might be TRBD1 (5 bases). In DNA form, the CDR3 reads TGTGCCAGCAGCTTTTCCAGGGATCTAGATACGCAGTATTTT. Translating it yields CASSFSRDLDTQYF. The entire variable domain, with the rest obtained from reference TRBV7-9 and TRBJ2-3, is as follows: DTGVSQNPRHKITKRGQNVTFRCDPISEHNRLYWYRQTLGQGPEFLTYFQNEAQLEKSRLLSDRFSAERPKGSFSTLEIQRTEQGDSAMYLCASSFSRDLDTQYFGPGTRLTVL.